The clone carrying this T cell receptor (beta chain) was counted once. Its antigen remains unidentified. The data are from a study of OX40 agonist ivuxolimab in advanced cancers. The wider study: Three patients responded partially, comprising one with hepatocellular carcinoma and two with cutaneous melanoma. Study-level points and caveats: At 0.1 to 3.0 mg/kg, clonal expansion of CD4+ and CD8+ blood T cells had occurred by week 6.

Profiled with immunoSEQ multiplex PCR; TCRdb holds only in-frame clones, not every one. Of around 63,000 clones in the sample, 80% to 90% were seen once. The CDR3 consists of 12 residues. The germline gives CDR1 SNHLY, CDR2 FYNNEI. V gave up 5 bases and J gave up 3 bases, with 8 bases separating them. Exclusion applied to patients with autoimmune disease history or systemic immunosuppression. V gene TRBV2 combines with J gene TRBJ2-7; D ambiguous. Sample: CD4+ or CD8+ T cells sorted from blood, taken in a trial of the OX40 agonist ivuxolimab. This clonotype originated in an adult with an advanced solid tumor such as melanoma, head and neck, liver or kidney cancer. As DNA, the CDR3 is TGTGCCAGCAGTAAGTACGACTACGAGCAGTACTTC. Its protein product is CASSKYDYEQYF.